A selection of T cell receptor beta chains follows, all from one sample in a study of T cells in localized non-small cell lung cancer. TCRdb's copy holds only in-frame clones and misses some; the assay was immunoSEQ multiplex PCR. Counted here are around 79,000 clones, less than 85% occurring once; the ten biggest clones make up about 19%. The specimen comprised PBMCs, sampled before any cancer treatment. These receptors all stem from a man between 40 and 70 years old with stage II squamous cell lung carcinoma. Each CDR3 is given with its conserved first and last residue. Each record gives: D gene, clone size, V gene, J gene, CDR3 protein, CDR3 DNA. The D gene is left open where the match is weak. For some rows the clone size is stated as once, few or many, or as a class when expanded; others skip it.

NA	NA	TRBV5-4	TRBJ2-1	CASSRPGGRNEQFF	TGTGCCAGCAGCCGACCGGGGGGCCGGAATGAGCAGTTCTTC
NA	few	TRBV19	TRBJ1-5	CASKSPGSPQHF	TGTGCCAGTAAGTCCCCTGGGAGTCCCCAGCATTTT
TRBD1	NA	TRBV7-9	TRBJ2-7	CASSLGPGTGNITHEQYF	TGTGCCAGCAGCTTAGGACCCGGGACAGGGAATATTACCCACGAGCAGTACTTC
NA	NA	TRBV7-8	TRBJ1-5	CASSWSRAGNQPQHF	TGTGCCAGCAGCTGGTCCAGGGCCGGCAATCAGCCCCAGCATTTT
NA	few	TRBV9	TRBJ2-3	CASSVGADVSTDTQYF	TGTGCCAGCAGCGTCGGGGCTGATGTTAGCACAGATACGCAGTATTTT
TRBD2	NA	TRBV11-2	TRBJ2-2	CASRRGSGRIGNTGELFF	TGTGCCAGCAGGAGAGGTAGCGGGAGGATTGGGAACACCGGGGAGCTGTTTTTT
NA	once	TRBV5-4	TRBJ1-1	CASSLPAGGWAFF	TGTGCCAGCAGCTTGCCCGCGGGAGGCTGGGCTTTCTTT
TRBD2	NA	TRBV10-3	TRBJ2-1	CAISEAGGTYNEQFF	TGTGCCATCAGCGAAGCGGGGGGGACCTACAATGAGCAGTTCTTC
NA	once	TRBV14	TRBJ1-1	CATARVNTEAFF	TGTGCCACCGCCAGGGTGAACACTGAAGCTTTCTTT
NA	few	TRBV11-1	TRBJ2-2	CASRPETGELFF	TGTGCCAGCAGACCGGAGACCGGGGAGCTGTTTTTT
TRBD1	NA	TRBV15	TRBJ2-7	CATSSVRDRGYEQYF	TGTGCCACCAGCAGTGTCCGGGACAGGGGCTACGAGCAGTACTTC
NA	NA	TRBV4-3	TRBJ2-5	CASSQGIGGTQYF	TGCGCCAGCAGCCAGGGGATTGGAGGGACCCAGTACTTC
TRBD1	NA	TRBV19	TRBJ2-7	CASSKGTGGTYEQYF	TGTGCCAGTAGTAAAGGGACAGGGGGTACGTACGAGCAGTACTTC
TRBD2	NA	TRBV6-1	TRBJ2-7	CASSEYPSGRARNEQYF	TGTGCCAGCAGCGAATACCCTAGCGGGAGGGCCCGGAACGAGCAGTACTTC
TRBD2	NA	TRBV19	TRBJ2-1	CASSMTSGSYNEQFF	TGTGCCAGTAGTATGACTAGCGGGAGCTACAATGAGCAGTTCTTC
NA	NA	TRBV6-6	TRBJ1-2	CASSFTPEGNYGYTF	TGTGCCAGCAGTTTCACCCCCGAGGGCAACTATGGCTACACCTTC
NA	few	TRBV27	TRBJ1-1	CASSLGQNTEAFF	TGTGCCAGCAGTTTGGGACAGAACACTGAAGCTTTCTTT
TRBD1	few	TRBV6-1	TRBJ1-5	CASSGDSTQPQHF	TGTGCCAGCAGTGGGGACAGTACTCAGCCCCAGCATTTT
NA	NA	TRBV13	TRBJ1-4	CASSLQESTNEKLFF	TGTGCCAGCAGCCTGCAAGAATCAACTAATGAAAAACTGTTTTTT
TRBD1	NA	TRBV6-5	TRBJ2-7	CASSTGTALSYEQYF	TGTGCCAGCAGTACGGGGACAGCCTTATCCTACGAGCAGTACTTC
NA	NA	TRBV2	TRBJ2-1	CASSETRPSSYNEQFF	TGTGCCAGCAGTGAAACTAGGCCCAGCTCCTACAATGAGCAGTTCTTC
NA	NA	TRBV7-3	TRBJ2-7	CAGIDVTYEQYF	TGTGCCGGAATCGACGTTACCTACGAGCAGTACTTC
NA	NA	TRBV6-6	TRBJ1-1	CASSDHTAIEAFF	TGTGCCAGCAGTGACCACACGGCTATTGAAGCTTTCTTT
NA	NA	TRBV11-2	TRBJ2-2	CASSAIDGYTGELFF	TGTGCCAGCAGTGCCATAGACGGGTACACCGGGGAGCTGTTTTTT
NA	NA	TRBV4-3	TRBJ2-3	CASSQDETGGTDTQYF	TGCGCCAGCAGCCAAGATGAAACGGGGGGCACAGATACGCAGTATTTT
TRBD2	NA	TRBV7-9	TRBJ2-1	CASSPRVAGGWDNEQFF	TGTGCCAGCAGCCCCCGGGTAGCGGGGGGGTGGGACAATGAGCAGTTCTTC
NA	NA	TRBV6-6	TRBJ1-4	CASSTRGTGNEKLFF	TGTGCCAGCAGTACCCGAGGGACCGGTAATGAAAAACTGTTTTTT
NA	NA	TRBV7-8	TRBJ2-2	CASSLASTGELFF	TGTGCCAGCAGCTTAGCCTCCACCGGGGAGCTGTTTTTT
NA	NA	TRBV7-3	TRBJ2-5	CASSFWVGETQYF	TGTGCCAGCAGCTTCTGGGTTGGGGAGACCCAGTACTTC
NA	NA	TRBV7-8	TRBJ1-2	CASSLSGAIGGYTF	TGTGCCAGCAGCTTGTCGGGGGCAATAGGTGGCTACACCTTC
TRBD1	NA	TRBV5-1	TRBJ2-7	CASSLELDRLSYEQYF	TGCGCCAGCAGCTTGGAACTGGACAGGTTGTCCTACGAGCAGTACTTC
NA	NA	TRBV5-1	TRBJ2-5	CASSLNAGLQETQYF	TGCGCCAGCAGCTTGAACGCAGGGCTCCAAGAGACCCAGTACTTC
NA	NA	TRBV19	TRBJ1-1	CASSRKTKGNTEAFF	TGTGCCAGTAGTAGGAAAACTAAGGGGAACACTGAAGCTTTCTTT
NA	NA	TRBV6-5	TRBJ2-1	CASSYSTHPDEQFF	TGTGCCAGCAGTTACTCAACCCATCCGGATGAGCAGTTCTTC
TRBD1	few	TRBV6-1	TRBJ1-5	CASSGQGDQPQHF	TGTGCCAGCTCCGGGCAGGGGGATCAGCCCCAGCATTTT
TRBD1	NA	TRBV6-5	TRBJ1-1	CASRMTGPTEAFF	TGTGCCAGCAGGATGACAGGGCCCACTGAAGCTTTCTTT
NA	few	TRBV5-1	TRBJ1-6	CASSLENSPLHF	TGCGCCAGCAGTCTGGAAAATTCACCCCTCCACTTT
TRBD1	few	TRBV28	TRBJ1-1	CASSLEGATEAFF	TGTGCCAGCAGTTTAGAGGGGGCCACTGAAGCTTTCTTT
NA	NA	TRBV19	TRBJ1-1	CASNPGAGTEAFF	TGTGCCAGTAATCCGGGGGCCGGCACTGAAGCTTTCTTT
TRBD2	NA	TRBV10-3	TRBJ2-7	CAIGSTSGSYEQYF	TGTGCCATCGGGTCGACTAGCGGGTCCTACGAGCAGTACTTC
NA	NA	TRBV6-4	TRBJ2-3	CAEEGRRETAQYF	TGTGCCGAAGAGGGTAGGCGGGAAACGGCGCAGTATTTT
NA	few	TRBV2	TRBJ2-1	CASAGVGRGSEQFF	TGTGCCAGCGCCGGCGTGGGAAGGGGTAGTGAGCAGTTCTTC
NA	once	TRBV27	TRBJ2-5	CASSFDSGETQYF	TGTGCCAGCAGTTTTGACTCGGGGGAGACCCAGTACTTC
NA	few	TRBV2	TRBJ1-1	CATHSYRGAFF	TGTGCCACCCACTCCTATCGAGGGGCTTTCTTT
TRBD1	NA	TRBV7-3	TRBJ2-3	CASSEGATDTQYF	TGTGCCAGCAGCGAGGGGGCCACAGATACGCAGTATTTT
NA	NA	TRBV7-3	TRBJ2-1	CASSLQGPSYNEQFF	TGTGCCAGCAGCTTGCAGGGGCCCTCCTACAATGAGCAGTTCTTC
TRBD1	NA	TRBV5-1	TRBJ1-1	CASSESDRGHTEAFF	TGCGCCAGCAGCGAATCGGACAGGGGGCACACTGAAGCTTTCTTT